A selection of T cell receptor beta chains follows, all from one sample in a study of beta chain features in type 1 diabetes. Sequenced by immunoSEQ multiplex PCR; TCRdb stores in-frame clones only, minus some. The sample consists of 150,000 to 200,000 clones, roughly 8% of them appearing once. The specimen was central memory CD4+ T cells from blood. These receptors were obtained from a man between 18 and 35 years old with type 1 diabetes. CDR3s include the opening cysteine and the closing phenylalanine or tryptophan. A D gene is named only where the DNA matches it firmly. The listing skips clone size in some rows; elsewhere it reads once, few, many or a size class.

d_call	j_call	v_call	clone_size	cdr3_aa	cdr3_nt
.	TRBJ2-1	TRBV5-4	.	CASSRRGYGYNEQFF	TGTGCCAGCAGCCGACGGGGGTACGGGTACAATGAGCAGTTCTTC
.	TRBJ1-6	TRBV14	few	CASSQVTNSPLHF	TGTGCCAGCAGCCAAGTCACAAATTCACCCCTCCACTTT
.	TRBJ2-3	TRBV28	few	CASRRPSTDTQYF	TGTGCCAGCAGGCGCCCTAGCACAGATACGCAGTATTTT
TRBD1	TRBJ1-1	TRBV6-6	.	CASRETGDTEAFF	TGTGCCAGCAGGGAAACAGGGGACACTGAAGCTTTCTTT
TRBD1	TRBJ2-7	TRBV7-2	.	CASSLVGTGGHEQYF	TGTGCCAGCAGCTTAGTGGGGACAGGGGGCCACGAGCAGTACTTC
.	TRBJ1-5	TRBV6-5	.	CASSGLRSDQPQHF	TGTGCCAGCAGTGGGCTTAGGTCGGATCAGCCCCAGCATTTT
TRBD2	TRBJ2-7	TRBV5-6	few	CASIVAGGGEQYF	TGTGCCAGCATCGTAGCGGGAGGCGGGGAGCAGTACTTC
.	TRBJ1-2	TRBV4-2	.	CASSLRFYGYTF	TGTGCCAGCAGCTTGCGATTCTATGGCTACACCTTC
.	TRBJ1-1	TRBV30	few	CAWLRVNTEAFF	TGTGCCTGGTTACGGGTGAACACTGAAGCTTTCTTT
TRBD2	TRBJ2-7	TRBV2	.	CATSSGLSYEQYF	TGTGCCACCTCTAGCGGCCTCTCCTACGAGCAGTACTTC